This is a list of T cell receptor beta chains from one sample in a study of blood T cell repertoires in COVID-19. Generated by immunoSEQ multiplex PCR, the TCRdb table keeps only in-frame clones and is missing some. The sample comprises under 150,000 clones, roughly 90% of which are singletons, and under 3% rests with the top ten. The sample was peripheral blood. These receptors were obtained from a human donor in a cohort sampled during active COVID-19. Each CDR3 is given without its conserved first and last residue. Size is omitted from some rows. Given values are once, few, many or a class for expanded clones.

cdr3_aa: ASSLKQGYEKLF
v_call: TRBV5-6
clone_size: .
j_call: TRBJ1-4

cdr3_aa: ASRIPRAGYT
v_call: TRBV19
clone_size: .
j_call: TRBJ1-2

cdr3_aa: ASSFTGTKVDEQF
v_call: TRBV7-2
clone_size: .
j_call: TRBJ2-1

cdr3_aa: ASSLAPGLAGGRVEQF
v_call: TRBV5-4
clone_size: few
j_call: TRBJ2-1

cdr3_aa: ASSAVLAGGPGDTQY
v_call: TRBV9
clone_size: .
j_call: TRBJ2-3

cdr3_aa: ATSRDRPSRLAGIYTQY
v_call: TRBV15
clone_size: .
j_call: TRBJ2-3

cdr3_aa: AWSSGQDNSPLH
v_call: TRBV30
clone_size: .
j_call: TRBJ1-6

cdr3_aa: ASSLPGRDTQY
v_call: TRBV18
clone_size: .
j_call: TRBJ2-3

cdr3_aa: ASSIGSFWRADNSPLH
v_call: TRBV11-2
clone_size: .
j_call: TRBJ1-6

cdr3_aa: ASSHVGNTEAF
v_call: TRBV5-6
clone_size: .
j_call: TRBJ1-1

cdr3_aa: ASSVNPGETQY
v_call: TRBV9
clone_size: once
j_call: TRBJ2-5

cdr3_aa: ASSYRQSSYEQY
v_call: TRBV6-6
clone_size: .
j_call: TRBJ2-7

cdr3_aa: ASSGSSGSTDTQY
v_call: TRBV2
clone_size: .
j_call: TRBJ2-3

cdr3_aa: ASSPTGGIYGYT
v_call: TRBV7-3
clone_size: .
j_call: TRBJ1-2

cdr3_aa: ASSLGTGGEQY
v_call: TRBV4-3
clone_size: .
j_call: TRBJ2-7

cdr3_aa: SASSRGGGTGELF
v_call: TRBV20-1
clone_size: .
j_call: TRBJ2-2

cdr3_aa: ASSVVEAGGRNEQF
v_call: TRBV9
clone_size: .
j_call: TRBJ2-1

cdr3_aa: ASSPRDRGRVGELF
v_call: TRBV27
clone_size: .
j_call: TRBJ2-2

cdr3_aa: ASSQGKGRETQY
v_call: TRBV3-1/TRBV3-2
clone_size: .
j_call: TRBJ2-5

cdr3_aa: ASQTGPYNEQF
v_call: TRBV12-3/TRBV12-4
clone_size: .
j_call: TRBJ2-1

cdr3_aa: ASSLVSQGTENEKLF
v_call: TRBV5-6
clone_size: .
j_call: TRBJ1-4

cdr3_aa: ASSFRGEVSQETQY
v_call: TRBV7-2
clone_size: .
j_call: TRBJ2-5

cdr3_aa: ASSSISGGTYNEQF
v_call: TRBV18
clone_size: .
j_call: TRBJ2-1

cdr3_aa: ASSLEAVLLSGANVLT
v_call: TRBV7-2
clone_size: .
j_call: TRBJ2-6

cdr3_aa: ASRSGSGETQY
v_call: TRBV28
clone_size: once
j_call: TRBJ2-5

cdr3_aa: ADRQGWNAEAF
v_call: TRBV2
clone_size: few
j_call: TRBJ1-1

cdr3_aa: ASSLQGSNTEAF
v_call: TRBV11-2
clone_size: .
j_call: TRBJ1-1

cdr3_aa: ASSLLDGRGTEAF
v_call: TRBV7-6
clone_size: .
j_call: TRBJ1-1

cdr3_aa: ASSIAEGGNQPQH
v_call: TRBV19
clone_size: .
j_call: TRBJ1-5

cdr3_aa: ASIGLNTGELF
v_call: TRBV2
clone_size: .
j_call: TRBJ2-2

cdr3_aa: ASSPRQVEETQY
v_call: TRBV4-2
clone_size: .
j_call: TRBJ2-5

cdr3_aa: ASSLGLNPYEQY
v_call: TRBV5-4
clone_size: many
j_call: TRBJ2-7

cdr3_aa: ASSQDEGGGSRAKNIQY
v_call: TRBV3-1/TRBV3-2
clone_size: once
j_call: TRBJ2-4

cdr3_aa: ASSLGGGGLAPDTQY
v_call: TRBV7-9
clone_size: .
j_call: TRBJ2-3

cdr3_aa: ASSSGQGSTDTQY
v_call: TRBV7-3
clone_size: .
j_call: TRBJ2-3

cdr3_aa: ASTPQGGPETQY
v_call: TRBV5-1
clone_size: .
j_call: TRBJ2-5

cdr3_aa: ASSLTGLNEKLF
v_call: TRBV19
clone_size: .
j_call: TRBJ1-4

cdr3_aa: AISDNRGNTEAF
v_call: TRBV10-3
clone_size: .
j_call: TRBJ1-1

cdr3_aa: ASSSLAGGKPYEQY
v_call: TRBV21-1
clone_size: few
j_call: TRBJ2-7

cdr3_aa: ASSARQGRETQY
v_call: TRBV9
clone_size: .
j_call: TRBJ2-5

cdr3_aa: ASSLWGDPRADSGANVLT
v_call: TRBV28
clone_size: .
j_call: TRBJ2-6

cdr3_aa: ASSPKGTQNTGELF
v_call: TRBV11-3
clone_size: .
j_call: TRBJ2-2

cdr3_aa: ASSMSRGGYNEQF
v_call: TRBV19
clone_size: .
j_call: TRBJ2-1

cdr3_aa: ATSDTRGRRYEQY
v_call: TRBV24-1
clone_size: .
j_call: TRBJ2-7

cdr3_aa: ASSLWNLAGRETQY
v_call: TRBV28
clone_size: .
j_call: TRBJ2-5